This TCR beta chain was identified during a study of spatial heterogeneity in lung cancer. Across the study: A consistent excess of beta-chain over alpha-chain sequences was detected.

Every individual TCR cDNA molecule carried its own unique molecular identifier, which allowed correction of PCR and sequencing errors. TCRdb processed the 5' RACE reads anew with MiXCR; each CDR3 protein has one entry. Counted here are some 37,000 distinct CDR3 sequences, 7.5% occurring once; the ten biggest clones make up roughly 28%. Germline CDR1 reads SGHTA; CDR2 reads FQGNSA. The CDR3 runs to 15 residues. V dropped 5 bases and J dropped 10; count of bases not matched to a gene: 12. This clonotype was recorded many times. The time point: sample taken at primary tumor resection. From tumor, nontumor lung or frozen PBMC, whole RNA was taken unsorted for sequencing. The donor group consisted of around 70 patients who had untreated, early-stage non-small cell lung cancer.

Specimen: PBMCs, collected at surgery. This receptor was obtained from a male donor with early-stage non-small cell lung cancer. The chain links TRBV7-2 to TRBJ2-1; 9 bases align to TRBD2. The CDR3 reads CASSVTGLAYVEQFF. The CDR3 DNA is TGTGCCAGCAGCGTCACGGGACTAGCCTACGTAGAGCAGTTCTTC.